A selection of T cell receptor beta chains follows, all from one sample in a study of OX40 agonist ivuxolimab in advanced cancers. TCRdb's copy holds only in-frame clones and misses some; the assay was immunoSEQ multiplex PCR. This table has around 51,000 clones, 88% appearing once. Sequenced material: CD4+ or CD8+ T cells sorted from blood, taken in a trial of the OX40 agonist ivuxolimab. Receptors were obtained from an adult with an advanced solid tumor such as melanoma, head and neck, liver or kidney cancer. CDR3s include the opening cysteine and the closing phenylalanine or tryptophan. A D gene is named only where the DNA matches it firmly. Rows give clone size only sometimes, using once, few, many, or a class for an expanded clone.

CDR3nt	CDR3aa	d_gene	v_gene	j_gene	abundance
TGTGCCAGCAGCTTAGGACGGACGACAACTGGAAACACCATATATTTT	CASSLGRTTTGNTIYF	NA	TRBV11-2	TRBJ1-3	once
TGTGCCAGCAGCTCCAGGGAGGGCACTGAAGCTTTCTTT	CASSSREGTEAFF	NA	TRBV7-3	TRBJ1-1	once
TGTGCCAGCAGTGTGTATAAGGGGAGGGCTGGAAACACCATATATTTT	CASSVYKGRAGNTIYF	NA	TRBV2	TRBJ1-3	NA
TGTGCCAGCAGGCGGAATCCTGGGGTGTCCCACGAGCAGTACTTC	CASRRNPGVSHEQYF	NA	TRBV6-1	TRBJ2-7	NA
TGTGCCAGCAGGGGCGAAAATCAGCCCCAGCATTTT	CASRGENQPQHF	NA	TRBV6-1	TRBJ1-5	NA
TGTGCCAGCAGCTTGATCGCCGATGGCTACACCTTC	CASSLIADGYTF	NA	TRBV5-6	TRBJ1-2	NA
TGCGCCAGCAGCTTAACGCCAGTTAATGAAAAACTGTTTTTT	CASSLTPVNEKLFF	NA	TRBV5-1	TRBJ1-4	NA
TGTGCCAGCAGTTTAGGCTTCCGCTCCTACGAGCAGTACTTC	CASSLGFRSYEQYF	NA	TRBV28	TRBJ2-7	NA
TGTGCCAGCAGCGGGGTAAATGGGTCACCCCTCCACTTT	CASSGVNGSPLHF	NA	TRBV11-2	TRBJ1-6	NA
TGTGCCAGCAGCTTAGACAGCACAGATACGCAGTATTTT	CASSLDSTDTQYF	NA	TRBV7-2	TRBJ2-3	NA
TGTGCCAGCAGTTACTCCTTGCGGGGGGGGACAGATACGCAGTATTTT	CASSYSLRGGTDTQYF	TRBD2	TRBV6-5	TRBJ2-3	few
TGTGCCTGGACAGGTTTTAATTACAATGAGCAGTTCTTC	CAWTGFNYNEQFF	NA	TRBV30	TRBJ2-1	NA
TGTGCCAGCAGAGGGGGACAGGCAACCTACGAGCAGTACTTC	CASRGGQATYEQYF	TRBD1	TRBV6-6	TRBJ2-7	NA
TGTGCCAGCAGCGTAGGTCGGGAGGAATACAATGAGCAGTTCTTC	CASSVGREEYNEQFF	TRBD2	TRBV9	TRBJ2-1	once
TGTGCCAGCAGGAAGACGGGACTCAATCGCAACGAGCAGTACTTC	CASRKTGLNRNEQYF	NA	TRBV27	TRBJ2-7	NA
TGTGCCAGCAGCTTAGAGGGGGGTTCTTTGCAGCCCCAGCATTTT	CASSLEGGSLQPQHF	NA	TRBV7-9	TRBJ1-5	NA
TGTGCCAGCAGTTACCGCGGGTTGAGCACAGATACGCAGTATTTT	CASSYRGLSTDTQYF	NA	TRBV6-5	TRBJ2-3	NA
TGTGCCAGCAAGGGCAGGGTGGACACCGGGGAGCTGTTTTTT	CASKGRVDTGELFF	NA	TRBV2	TRBJ2-2	NA
TGTGCCAGCAACTCGGACAGATTGTCTGGAAACACCATATATTTT	CASNSDRLSGNTIYF	NA	TRBV2	TRBJ1-3	NA
TGTGCCAGCTCACCAGGGGACAGGACCTCCTACAATGAGCAGTTCTTC	CASSPGDRTSYNEQFF	TRBD1	TRBV18	TRBJ2-1	NA
TGTGCCAGCAGCTTTGGACGGTCTAGCACAGATACGCAGTATTTT	CASSFGRSSTDTQYF	NA	TRBV5-8	TRBJ2-3	NA
TGTGCCAACTCCCGGGACAAGACTAGAACTGTCACCTTC	CANSRDKTRTVTF	NA	TRBV2	TRBJ1-2	NA
TGTGCCAGTAGTATAGATTGGCAAGGCAGCAATCAGCCCCAGCATTTT	CASSIDWQGSNQPQHF	NA	TRBV19	TRBJ1-5	few